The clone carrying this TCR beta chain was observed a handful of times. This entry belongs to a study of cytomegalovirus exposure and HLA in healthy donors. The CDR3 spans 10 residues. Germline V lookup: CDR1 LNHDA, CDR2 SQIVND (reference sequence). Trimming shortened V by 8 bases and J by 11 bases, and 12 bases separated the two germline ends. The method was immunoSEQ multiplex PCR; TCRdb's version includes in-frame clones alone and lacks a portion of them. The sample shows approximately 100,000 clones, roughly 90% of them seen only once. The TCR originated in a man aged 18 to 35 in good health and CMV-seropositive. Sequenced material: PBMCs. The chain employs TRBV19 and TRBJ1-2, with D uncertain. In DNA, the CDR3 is TGTGCCAGTGGGGAGCAGAGTTACACCTTC. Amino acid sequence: CASGEQSYTF.